These 10 T cell receptor beta chains came from one sample sequenced in a study of shared T cell receptors in the human thymus. This table comes from immunoSEQ multiplex PCR, and its TCRdb copy is limited to in-frame clones, with some not included. The table records hundreds of thousands of clones, approximately 88% of them present only once. These data also featured in a second study, about human thymus T cells.

The sample was thymocytes. Receptor source: a boy less than two years old with a congenital heart defect.

The gene calls are TRBV15 and TRBJ2-1; D call uncertain. CDR1 and CDR2 from the germline V gene are LNHNV and YYDKDF (reference sequence). This CDR3 spans 15 amino acids. With 2 bases removed from V and 0 bases from J, the gap between germline ends came to 8 bases. CDR3 protein: CATSRMESSYNEQFF. The DNA for the CDR3 is TGTGCCACCAGCAGAATGGAGAGCTCCTACAATGAGCAGTTCTTC.

The chain combines TRBV4-3 with TRBJ2-5, with TRBD2 as a possible D gene (5 bases). Trimming stripped 1 base from V and 4 bases from J, with 7 bases between. CDR1 and CDR2 from the germline V gene are LGHNA and YSLEER. The CDR3 is 13 amino acids. Here the CDR3 DNA reads TGCGCCAGCAGCCAAGCGGGAAGAGAGACCCAGTACTTC. Residues: CASSQAGRETQYF.

The chain couples TRBV19 to TRBJ2-2, with TRBD2 matching 11 bases. The germline gives CDR1 LNHDA, CDR2 SQIVND (reference sequence). The CDR3 has 20 residues. V lost 1 base, J lost 1 base, and 11 bases stayed unmatched. The CDR3 DNA reads TGTGCCAGTAGTATAGCTCCACCCGAGGGACTAGCGGAGAACACCGGGGAGCTGTTTTTT. It codes for CASSIAPPEGLAENTGELFF.

V and J are TRBV28 and TRBJ2-3; 8 bases agree with TRBD2. Germline V gene sequence: CDR1 MDHEN, CDR2 SYDVKM. With 2 bases clipped from V and 2 bases from J, the junction kept 6 bases outside the gene matches. The CDR3 has 16 amino acids. CDR3 in amino acids: CASSLGTSGFTDTQYF. The CDR3 DNA is TGTGCCAGCAGTTTAGGAACTAGCGGTTTCACAGATACGCAGTATTTT.

The chain is built from TRBV7-3 and TRBJ2-2, with D tentatively TRBD1 (5 bases). Germline V gene data show CDR1 as SGHTA and CDR2 as FQGTGA. This CDR3 comprises 13 residues. V lost 5 bases and J 4 bases, leaving 8 bases between the germline ends. The CDR3 here is CASSVDSTGELFF. The CDR3 DNA is TGTGCCAGCAGCGTAGACAGCACCGGGGAGCTGTTTTTT.

In its sample, this clone was seen once. The chain uses TRBV27 and TRBJ2-7, with D maybe TRBD2 (5 bases). Germline V lookup: CDR1 MNHEY, CDR2 SMNVEV (reference sequence). Between the trimmed V and J ends, which lost 6 bases and 3 bases, there was a span of 15 bases. The CDR3 is 14 amino acids. The CDR3 DNA follows: TGTGCCAGCAGGCTAGGGCTAGACTACTACGAGCAGTACTTC. Protein sequence: CASRLGLDYYEQYF.

CDR3 sequence: CASSPGQAHFSNQPQHF. Here the CDR3 DNA reads TGCGCCAGCAGCCCGGGACAGGCTCACTTTAGCAATCAGCCCCAGCATTTT. The V and J genes are TRBV5-1 and TRBJ1-5; 8 positions agree with TRBD1. From germline, CDR1 is SGHRS and CDR2 YFSETQ. This CDR3 spans 17 amino acids. V shed 4 bases, J shed 0 bases, and the junction held 9 bases outside the gene matches.

The V call is TRBV14, the J call TRBJ2-1; TRBD2 might be the D (6 bases). The CDR3 contains 20 residues. Trimming cost V 1 base and J 0 bases, with 22 bases left between them. The germline CDR1 and CDR2 sequences are SGHDN and FVKESK. The CDR3 nucleotides read TGTGCCAGCAGCCAAGCCGGGACTGACCAAAGACGGAGCTCCTACAATGAGCAGTTCTTC. Encoded protein: CASSQAGTDQRRSSYNEQFF. Variable domain in full (rest from reference TRBV14 and TRBJ2-1): EAGVTQFPSHSVIEKGQTVTLRCDPISGHDNLYWYRRVMGKEIKFLLHFVKESKQDESGMPNNRFLAERTGGTYSTLKVQPAELEDSGVYFCASSQAGTDQRRSSYNEQFFGPGTRLTVL.

The chain carries TRBV12-5 and TRBJ2-1, with D possibly matching TRBD2 (5 bases). Trimming removed 0 bases from V and 4 bases from J, with 13 bases in between. CDR3 length: 16 residues. The germline CDR1 and CDR2 sequences are LGHNT and FRNRAP. CDR3 nucleotides: TGTGCTAGTGGTTTGGTACGGGCAGCGGAGTACAATGAGCAGTTCTTC. Its translation: CASGLVRAAEYNEQFF.

The chain has TRBV4-1 and TRBJ2-5; a weak D match, TRBD2 (6 bases). The better agreement between TRBJ2-7 and the DNA end casts doubt on the J call. Per the germline V gene, CDR1 is MGHRA and CDR2 is YSYEKL. This CDR3 has 17 residues. The CDR3 DNA sequence: TGCGCCAGCAGCCCCCGGAGGCTAGCGTCCCTCGTCTACGAGCAGTACTTC. Its protein is CASSPRRLASLVYEQYF.